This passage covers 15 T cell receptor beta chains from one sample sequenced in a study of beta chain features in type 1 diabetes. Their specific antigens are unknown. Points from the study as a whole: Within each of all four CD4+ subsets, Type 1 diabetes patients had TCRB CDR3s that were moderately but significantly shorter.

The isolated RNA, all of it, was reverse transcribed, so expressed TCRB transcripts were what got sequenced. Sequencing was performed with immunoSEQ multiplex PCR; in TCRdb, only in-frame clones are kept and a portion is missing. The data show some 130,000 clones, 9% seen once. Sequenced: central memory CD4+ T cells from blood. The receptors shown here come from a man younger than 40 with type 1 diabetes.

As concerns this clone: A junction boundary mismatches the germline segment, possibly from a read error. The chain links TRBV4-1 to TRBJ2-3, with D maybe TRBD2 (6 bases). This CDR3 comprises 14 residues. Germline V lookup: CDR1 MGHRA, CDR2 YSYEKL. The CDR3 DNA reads TGTGCCAGCAGCCAAGGCGGGGGCACAGATACGCAGTATTTT. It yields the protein CASSQGGGTDTQYF.

CDR3 coding DNA: TGCAGCGTTGAAGATCCGAGCCTGTCGAGCACAGATACGCAGTATTTT. Its protein product is CSVEDPSLSSTDTQYF. The gene calls are TRBV29-1 and TRBJ2-3; no clear D. Germline CDR1 and CDR2: SQVTM and ANQGSEA. The CDR3 contains 16 residues. Trimming took 0 bases from V and 0 from J, leaving 13 bases between them.

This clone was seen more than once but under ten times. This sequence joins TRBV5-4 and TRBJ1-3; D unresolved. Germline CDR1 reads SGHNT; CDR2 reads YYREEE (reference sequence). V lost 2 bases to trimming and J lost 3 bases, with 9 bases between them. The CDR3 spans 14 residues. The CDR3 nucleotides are TGTGCCAGCAGCTTCGGGGTTAATGGAAACACCATATATTTT. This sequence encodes CASSFGVNGNTIYF.

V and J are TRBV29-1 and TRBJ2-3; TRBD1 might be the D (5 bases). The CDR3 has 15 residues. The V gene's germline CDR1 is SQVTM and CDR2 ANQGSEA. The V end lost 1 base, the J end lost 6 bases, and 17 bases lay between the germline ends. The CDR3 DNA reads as TGCAGCGTTGAAGCTGGCGCCAGTGCAGGGGATACGCAGTATTTT. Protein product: CSVEAGASAGDTQYF.

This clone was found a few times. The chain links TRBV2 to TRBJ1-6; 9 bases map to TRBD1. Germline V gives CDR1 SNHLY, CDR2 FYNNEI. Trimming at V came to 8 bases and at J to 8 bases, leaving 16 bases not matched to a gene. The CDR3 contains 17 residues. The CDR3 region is CASFSLPGQGLDSPLHF. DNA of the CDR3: TGTGCCAGCTTTTCTCTGCCGGGACAGGGATTGGATTCACCCCTCCACTTT.

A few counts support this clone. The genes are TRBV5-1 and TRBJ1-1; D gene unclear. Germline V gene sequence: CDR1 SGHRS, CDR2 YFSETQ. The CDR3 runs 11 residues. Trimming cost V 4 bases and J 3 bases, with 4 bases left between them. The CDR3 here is CASSQDTEAFF. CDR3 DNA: TGCGCCAGCAGCCAGGACACTGAAGCTTTCTTT.

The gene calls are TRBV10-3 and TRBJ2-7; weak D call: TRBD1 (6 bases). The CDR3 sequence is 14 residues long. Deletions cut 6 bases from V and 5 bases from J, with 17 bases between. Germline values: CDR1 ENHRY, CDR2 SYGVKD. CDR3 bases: TGTGCCATCAGGGGGGCAGGGGCCCTCGACGAGCAGTACTTC. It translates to CAIRGAGALDEQYF.

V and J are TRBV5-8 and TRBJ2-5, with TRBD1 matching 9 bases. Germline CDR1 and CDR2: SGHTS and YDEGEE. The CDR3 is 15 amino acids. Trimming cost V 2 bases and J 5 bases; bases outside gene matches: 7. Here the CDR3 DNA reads TGTGCCAGCAGCTTCGGACAGGGGATAGGCGAGACCCAGTACTTC. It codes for CASSFGQGIGETQYF.

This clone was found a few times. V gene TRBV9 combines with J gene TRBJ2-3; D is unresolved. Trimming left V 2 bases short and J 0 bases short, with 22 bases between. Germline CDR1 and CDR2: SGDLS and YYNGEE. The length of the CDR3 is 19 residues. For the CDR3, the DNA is TGTGCCAGCAGCGTCAACATAAATCTAGGAGAAAGTAGCACAGATACGCAGTATTTT. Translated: CASSVNINLGESSTDTQYF.

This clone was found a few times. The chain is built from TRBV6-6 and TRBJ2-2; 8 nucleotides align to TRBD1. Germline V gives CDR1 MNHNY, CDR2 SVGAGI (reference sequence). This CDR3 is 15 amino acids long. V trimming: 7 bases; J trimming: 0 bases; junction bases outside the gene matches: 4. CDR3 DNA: TGTGCCAGCACCTCGGGACAGGCGAACACCGGGGAGCTGTTTTTT. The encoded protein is CASTSGQANTGELFF.

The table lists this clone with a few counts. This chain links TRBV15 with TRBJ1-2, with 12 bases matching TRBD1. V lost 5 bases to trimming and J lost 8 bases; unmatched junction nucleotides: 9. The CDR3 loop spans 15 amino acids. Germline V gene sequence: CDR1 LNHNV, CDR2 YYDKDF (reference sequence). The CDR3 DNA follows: TGTGCCACCAGCTTCCACCGGGACAGGGGGCTGGGCTACACCTTC. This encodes CATSFHRDRGLGYTF.

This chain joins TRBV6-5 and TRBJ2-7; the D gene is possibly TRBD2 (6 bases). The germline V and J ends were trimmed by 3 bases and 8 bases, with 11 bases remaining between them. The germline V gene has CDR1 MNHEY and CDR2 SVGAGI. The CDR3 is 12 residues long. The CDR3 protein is CASSYSEGQQYF. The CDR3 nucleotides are TGTGCCAGCAGTTATTCGGAGGGCCAGCAGTACTTC.

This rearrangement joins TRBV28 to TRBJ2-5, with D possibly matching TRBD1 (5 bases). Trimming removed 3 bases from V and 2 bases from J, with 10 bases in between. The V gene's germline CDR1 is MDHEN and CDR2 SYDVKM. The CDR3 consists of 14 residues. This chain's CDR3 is CASSLPTGQETQYF. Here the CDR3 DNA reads TGTGCCAGCAGTTTGCCCACAGGACAAGAGACCCAGTACTTC.

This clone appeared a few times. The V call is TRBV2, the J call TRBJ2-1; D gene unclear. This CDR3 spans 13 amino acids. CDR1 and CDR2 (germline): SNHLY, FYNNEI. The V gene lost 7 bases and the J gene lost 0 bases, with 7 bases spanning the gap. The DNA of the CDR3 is TGTGCCAGCATGAGTTCCTCCTACAATGAGCAGTTCTTC. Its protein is CASMSSSYNEQFF.

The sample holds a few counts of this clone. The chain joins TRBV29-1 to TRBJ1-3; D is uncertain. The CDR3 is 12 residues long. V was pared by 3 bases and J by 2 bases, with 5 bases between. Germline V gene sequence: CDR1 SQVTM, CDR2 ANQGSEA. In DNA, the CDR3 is TGCAGCGTTGAGTCCGCTGGAAACACCATATATTTT. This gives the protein CSVESAGNTIYF.